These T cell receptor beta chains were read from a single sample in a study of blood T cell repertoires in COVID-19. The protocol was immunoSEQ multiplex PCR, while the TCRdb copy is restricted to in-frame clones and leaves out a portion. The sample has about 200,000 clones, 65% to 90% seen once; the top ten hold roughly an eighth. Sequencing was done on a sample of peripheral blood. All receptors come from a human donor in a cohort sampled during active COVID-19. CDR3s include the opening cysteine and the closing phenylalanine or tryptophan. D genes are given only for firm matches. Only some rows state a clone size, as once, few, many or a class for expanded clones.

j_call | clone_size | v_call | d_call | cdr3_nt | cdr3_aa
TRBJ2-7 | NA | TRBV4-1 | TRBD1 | TGCGCCAGCAGCCAGAGGACAGGGGGCGACGAGCAGTACTTC | CASSQRTGGDEQYF
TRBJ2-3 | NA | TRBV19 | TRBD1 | TGTGCCAGTAGGTCGGGGACAGTCGACACAGATACGCAGTATTTT | CASRSGTVDTDTQYF
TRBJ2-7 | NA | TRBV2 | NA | TGTGCCAGCAGCCCCACAGGGCGTAGAGTGTACGAGCAGTACTTC | CASSPTGRRVYEQYF
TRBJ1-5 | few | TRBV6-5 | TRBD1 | TGTGCCAGCAGCGCCGGGACAGTTAATCAGCCCCAGCATTTT | CASSAGTVNQPQHF
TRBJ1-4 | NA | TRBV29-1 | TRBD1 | TGCAGCGTTGTGGTTCCGCACAGGGGTGGTGAAAAACTGTTTTTT | CSVVVPHRGGEKLFF
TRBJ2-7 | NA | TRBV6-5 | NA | TGTGCCAGCAGTTACCGGGAACCCGGCCCATACGAGCAGTACTTC | CASSYREPGPYEQYF
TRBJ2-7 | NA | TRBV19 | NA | TGTGCCAGTAGCAATGCGGGGGAGCAGTACTTC | CASSNAGEQYF
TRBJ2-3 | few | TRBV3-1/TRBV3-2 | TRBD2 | TGTGCCAGCAGCCAAGTTACGGCGGGAGCACTTTCTAGCACAGATACGCAGTATTTT | CASSQVTAGALSSTDTQYF
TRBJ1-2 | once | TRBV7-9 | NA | TGTGCCAGCAGCCACTCCTGGGGGCGGCGTTATGGCTACACCTTC | CASSHSWGRRYGYTF
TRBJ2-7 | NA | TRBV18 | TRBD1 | TGTGCCAGCTCACCCGGACAGGGGGGCGAGCAGTACTTC | CASSPGQGGEQYF
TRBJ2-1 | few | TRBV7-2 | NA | TGTGCCAGCAGCTCTAGCGCGACATACAATGAGCAGTTCTTC | CASSSSATYNEQFF
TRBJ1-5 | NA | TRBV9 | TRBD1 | TGTGCCAGCAGCGGAGACAGGGCCAATCAGCCCCAGCATTTT | CASSGDRANQPQHF
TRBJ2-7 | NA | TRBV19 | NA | TGTGCCAGTAGTATAGGACTAGACTACGAGCAGTACTTC | CASSIGLDYEQYF
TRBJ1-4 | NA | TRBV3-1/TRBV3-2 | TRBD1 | TGTGCCAGCAGCCAAGACCCTCCCAGGGGGCGTCATGAAAAACTGTTTTTT | CASSQDPPRGRHEKLFF
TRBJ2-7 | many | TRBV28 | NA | TGTGCCAGCAGTTCAGGGTTCGAGCAGTACTTC | CASSSGFEQYF
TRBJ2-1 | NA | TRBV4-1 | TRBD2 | TGCGCCAGCAGCTCCGGGAGGGCCGTCTACAATGAGCAGTTCTTC | CASSSGRAVYNEQFF
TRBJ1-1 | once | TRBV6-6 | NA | TGTGCCAGCAGTCCCGACACGAACACTGAAGCTTTCTTT | CASSPDTNTEAFF
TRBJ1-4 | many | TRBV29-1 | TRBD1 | TGCAGCGTCAGAGGGACAGGGGTTGAAAAACTGTTTTTT | CSVRGTGVEKLFF
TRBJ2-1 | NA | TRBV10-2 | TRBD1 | TGCGCCAGCAGGCGGACAGGGAGCTCCTACAATGAGCAGTTCTTC | CASRRTGSSYNEQFF
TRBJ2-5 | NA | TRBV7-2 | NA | TGTGCCAGCAGCTTACAATGGGGGCAGGAGACCCAGTACTTC | CASSLQWGQETQYF
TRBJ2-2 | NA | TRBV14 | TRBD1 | TGTGCCAGCAGCCGACAGGGGAACACCGGGGAGCTGTTTTTT | CASSRQGNTGELFF
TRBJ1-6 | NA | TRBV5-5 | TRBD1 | TGTGCCAGCAGCTTGGGACAGGGAACTTATTCACCCCTCCACTTT | CASSLGQGTYSPLHF
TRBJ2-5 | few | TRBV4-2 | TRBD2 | TGTGCCAGCAGCCAAGGGGTTAGCGGGAGGGCAGAGACCCAGTACTTC | CASSQGVSGRAETQYF
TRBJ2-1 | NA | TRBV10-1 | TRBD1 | TGCGCCAGCAGTGACGGTCACAGGGGGAATGAGCAGTTCTTC | CASSDGHRGNEQFF
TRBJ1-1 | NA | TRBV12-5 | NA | TGTGCTAGTGGTTTGGTCGGGGGGCGATTGAACACTGAAGCTTTCTTT | CASGLVGGRLNTEAFF
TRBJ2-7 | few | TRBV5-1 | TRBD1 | TGCGCCAGCAGCTTCTCTTTCCGGGACAGCTCTACTTCCTACGAGCAGTACTTC | CASSFSFRDSSTSYEQYF
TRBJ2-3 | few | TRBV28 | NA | TGTGCCAGCAGTTTGCCGGGGGCAGATACGCAGTATTTT | CASSLPGADTQYF
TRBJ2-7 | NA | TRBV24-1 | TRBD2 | TGTGCCACCAGTGGGTTGGTATCCAGCGGGAGTCCTAAGCCCTACTCCTACGAGCAGTACTTC | CATSGLVSSGSPKPYSYEQYF
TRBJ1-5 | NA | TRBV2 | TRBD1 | TGTGCCAGCAGCCGGGACAGGGGGACAAATAGCAATCAGCCCCAGCATTTT | CASSRDRGTNSNQPQHF
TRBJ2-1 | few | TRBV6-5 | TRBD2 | TGTGCCAGCAGTAACTCGGGAGGGCCAAGGGTCAATGAGCAGTTCTTC | CASSNSGGPRVNEQFF
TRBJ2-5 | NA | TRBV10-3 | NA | TGTGCCACCTCTCTCGGGAGTAGCGAGACCCAGTACTTC | CATSLGSSETQYF
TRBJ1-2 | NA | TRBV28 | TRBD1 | TGTGCCAGCAGTGCCACAGGGGGTTCTTCGTATGGCTACACCTTC | CASSATGGSSYGYTF
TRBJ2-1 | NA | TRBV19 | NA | TGTGCCAGTAGTGGGCCTTCTCCTGAGCAGTTCTTC | CASSGPSPEQFF
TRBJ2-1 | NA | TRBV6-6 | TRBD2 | TGTGCCAGCAGTAGCGGGGCCCCCTACAATGAGCAGTTCTTC | CASSSGAPYNEQFF
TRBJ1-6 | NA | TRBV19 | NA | TGTGCCAGTAGTACCCACAACAATTCACCCCTCCACTTT | CASSTHNNSPLHF
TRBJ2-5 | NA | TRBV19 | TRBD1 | TGTGCCAGTAAGACCGGGACAGGGCATAGCGAGACCCAGTACTTC | CASKTGTGHSETQYF
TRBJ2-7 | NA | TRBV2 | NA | TGTGCCAGCAGCCCCTACTTACTAGCTGCAAGCTCCTACGAGCAGTACTTC | CASSPYLLAASSYEQYF
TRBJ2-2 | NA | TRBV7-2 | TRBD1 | TGTGCCAGCAGCTTCGGACAGGGGTACACCGGGGAGCTGTTTTTT | CASSFGQGYTGELFF
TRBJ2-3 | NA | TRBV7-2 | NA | TGTGCCAGCAGCCACTCGCGGTGGGCAGATACGCAGTATTTT | CASSHSRWADTQYF
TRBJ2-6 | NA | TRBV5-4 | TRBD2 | TGTGCCAGCAGCTCGGGGGGCTCTGGGGCCAACGTCCTGACTTTC | CASSSGGSGANVLTF
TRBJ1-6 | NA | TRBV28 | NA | TGTGCCAGCAGTTTTCGGGGTAATTCACCCCTCCACTTT | CASSFRGNSPLHF